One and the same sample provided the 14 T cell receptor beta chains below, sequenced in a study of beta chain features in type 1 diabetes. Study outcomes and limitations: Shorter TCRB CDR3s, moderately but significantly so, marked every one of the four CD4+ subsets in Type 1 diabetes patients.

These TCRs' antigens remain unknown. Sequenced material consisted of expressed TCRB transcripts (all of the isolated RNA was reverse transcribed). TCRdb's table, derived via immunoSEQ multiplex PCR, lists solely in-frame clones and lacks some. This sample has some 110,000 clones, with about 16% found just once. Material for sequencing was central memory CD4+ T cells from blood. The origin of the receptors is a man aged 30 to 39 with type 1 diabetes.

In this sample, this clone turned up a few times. The CDR3 loop is CASSRTGTGDNEQFF. The CDR3 DNA sequence: TGTGCCAGCTCACGTACCGGGACAGGGGACAATGAGCAGTTCTTC. The rearrangement uses TRBV18 and TRBJ2-1; 10 nucleotides line up with TRBD1. V gave up 4 bases and J gave up 5 bases; unmatched junction bases: 5. CDR1 is KGHSH and CDR2 is LQKENI in the germline V gene. The CDR3 consists of 15 residues. Full variable domain (outside the CDR3, taken from reference TRBV18 and TRBJ2-1): NAGVMQNPRHLVRRRGQEARLRCSPMKGHSHVYWYRQLPEEGLKFMVYLQKENIIDESGMPKERFSAEFPKEGPSILRIQQVVRGDSAAYFCASSRTGTGDNEQFFGPGTRLTVL.

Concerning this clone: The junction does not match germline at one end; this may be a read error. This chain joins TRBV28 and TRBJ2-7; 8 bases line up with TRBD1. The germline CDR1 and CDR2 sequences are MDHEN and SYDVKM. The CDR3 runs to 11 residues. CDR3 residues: CASSLGQGAAF. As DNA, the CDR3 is TGTGCCAGCAGTTTGGGGCAGGGGGCGGCCTTC.

As DNA, the CDR3 is TGTGCCAGCAGCCTCGGGGGGCCTACCACAGATACGCAGTATTTT. This sequence encodes CASSLGGPTTDTQYF. The V gene is TRBV28, the J gene TRBJ2-3; TRBD2 is a possible D gene (7 bases). This CDR3 has 15 amino acids. Germline V gene lookup returns CDR1 MDHEN and CDR2 SYDVKM. The V gene lost 6 bases and the J gene lost 2 bases, with 15 bases spanning the gap. Full variable domain (remainder filled in from reference TRBV28 and TRBJ2-3): DVKVTQSSRYLVKRTGEKVFLECVQDMDHENMFWYRQDPGLGLRLIYFSYDVKMKEKGDIPEGYSVSREKKERFSLILESASTNQTSMYLCASSLGGPTTDTQYFGPGTRLTVL.

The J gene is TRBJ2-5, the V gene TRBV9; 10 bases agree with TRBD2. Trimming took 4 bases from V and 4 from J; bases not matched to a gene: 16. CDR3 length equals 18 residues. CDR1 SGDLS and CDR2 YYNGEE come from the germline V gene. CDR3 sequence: CASSPSPHIAGGGETQYF. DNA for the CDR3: TGTGCCAGCAGCCCGAGCCCGCATATAGCGGGGGGTGGAGAGACCCAGTACTTC.

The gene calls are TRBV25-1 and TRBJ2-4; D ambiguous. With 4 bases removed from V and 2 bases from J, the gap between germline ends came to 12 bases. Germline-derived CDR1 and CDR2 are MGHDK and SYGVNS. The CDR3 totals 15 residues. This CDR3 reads CASSGFAGPKNIQYF. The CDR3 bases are TGTGCCAGCAGTGGCTTCGCCGGCCCCAAAAACATTCAGTACTTC.

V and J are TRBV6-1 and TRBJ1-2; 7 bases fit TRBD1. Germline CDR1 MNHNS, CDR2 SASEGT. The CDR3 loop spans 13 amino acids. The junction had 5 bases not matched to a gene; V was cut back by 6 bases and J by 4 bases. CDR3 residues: CASSQRDSYGYTF. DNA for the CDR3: TGTGCCAGCAGCCAGCGGGACAGCTATGGCTACACCTTC.

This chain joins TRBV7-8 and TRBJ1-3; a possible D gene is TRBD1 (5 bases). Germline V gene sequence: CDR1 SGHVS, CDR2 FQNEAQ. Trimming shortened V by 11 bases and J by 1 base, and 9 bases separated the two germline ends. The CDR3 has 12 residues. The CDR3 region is CAVGGSGNTIYF. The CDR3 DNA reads TGTGCCGTCGGGGGATCTGGAAACACCATATATTTT.

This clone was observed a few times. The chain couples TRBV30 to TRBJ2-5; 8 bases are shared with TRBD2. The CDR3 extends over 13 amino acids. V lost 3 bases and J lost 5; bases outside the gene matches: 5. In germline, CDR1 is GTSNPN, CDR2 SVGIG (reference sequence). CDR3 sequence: CAWSRGGHETQYF. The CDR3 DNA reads TGTGCCTGGAGCCGGGGGGGGCACGAGACCCAGTACTTC. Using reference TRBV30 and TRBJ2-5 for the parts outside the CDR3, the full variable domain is SQTIHQWPATLVQPVGSPLSLECTVEGTSNPNLYWYRQAAGRGLQLLFYSVGIGQISSEVPQNLSASRPQDRQFILSSKKLLLSDSGFYLCAWSRGGHETQYFGPGTRLLVL.

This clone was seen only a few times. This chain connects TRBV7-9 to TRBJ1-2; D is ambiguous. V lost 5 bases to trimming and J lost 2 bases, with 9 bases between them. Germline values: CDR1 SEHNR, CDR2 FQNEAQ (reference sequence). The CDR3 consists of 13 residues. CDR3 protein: CASSIDGNYGYTF. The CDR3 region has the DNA TGTGCCAGCAGCATAGACGGAAACTATGGCTACACCTTC.

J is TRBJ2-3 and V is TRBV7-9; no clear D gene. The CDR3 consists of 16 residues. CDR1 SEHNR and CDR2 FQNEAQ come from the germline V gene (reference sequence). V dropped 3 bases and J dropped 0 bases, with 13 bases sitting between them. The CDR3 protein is CASSFTVTTSTDTQYF. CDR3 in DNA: TGTGCCAGCAGCTTCACCGTGACAACTAGCACAGATACGCAGTATTTT. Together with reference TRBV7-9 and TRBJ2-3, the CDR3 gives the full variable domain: DTGVSQNPRHKITKRGQNVTFRCDPISEHNRLYWYRQTLGQGPEFLTYFQNEAQLEKSRLLSDRFSAERPKGSFSTLEIQRTEQGDSAMYLCASSFTVTTSTDTQYFGPGTRLTVL.

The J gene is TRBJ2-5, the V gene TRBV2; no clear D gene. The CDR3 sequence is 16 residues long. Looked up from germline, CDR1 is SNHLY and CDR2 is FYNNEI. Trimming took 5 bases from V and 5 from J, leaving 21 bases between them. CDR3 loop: CASSPSSTSLGETQYF. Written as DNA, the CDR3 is TGTGCCAGCAGTCCGTCCAGCACCTCTTTGGGGGAGACCCAGTACTTC.

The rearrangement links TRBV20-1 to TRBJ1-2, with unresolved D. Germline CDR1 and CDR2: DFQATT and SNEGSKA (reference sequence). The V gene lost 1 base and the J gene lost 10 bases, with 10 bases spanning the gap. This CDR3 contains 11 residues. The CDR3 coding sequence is TGCAGTGCTAGAGCGGAGAATGACTACACCTTC. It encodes CSARAENDYTF.

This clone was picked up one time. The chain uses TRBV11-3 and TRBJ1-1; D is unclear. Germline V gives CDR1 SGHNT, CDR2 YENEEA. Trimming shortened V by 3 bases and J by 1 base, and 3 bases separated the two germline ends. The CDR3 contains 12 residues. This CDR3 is CASSFKNTEAFF. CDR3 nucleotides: TGTGCCAGCAGCTTTAAGAACACTGAAGCTTTCTTT.

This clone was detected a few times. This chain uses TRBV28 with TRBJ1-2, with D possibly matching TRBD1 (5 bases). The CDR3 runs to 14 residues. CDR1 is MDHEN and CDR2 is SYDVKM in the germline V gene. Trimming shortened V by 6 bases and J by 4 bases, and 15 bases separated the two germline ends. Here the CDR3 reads CASSLDGATYGYTF. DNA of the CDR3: TGTGCCAGCAGCCTGGATGGGGCCACCTATGGCTACACCTTC.